Given below is one TCR beta chain in context. Its antigen is undetermined. The PCR contained 60 Vbeta and 13 Jbeta primers. Some clones are missing from TCRdb's copy, which holds only in-frame ones; the method was immunoSEQ multiplex PCR. The sample carries more than 110,000 clones, 80% recorded once. The sample is drawn from a study of cytomegalovirus exposure and HLA in healthy donors. Trimming took off 4 bases at V and 4 bases at J, with 18 bases between the two ends. CDR3 size: 16 residues. CDR1 is SGHDT, CDR2 YYEEEE, per germline. Study results and caveats: Certain indistinguishable V segments, among them TRBV6-2 and TRBV6-3, were excluded. Overall, 164 TCR beta chains were annotated as cytomegalovirus-associated. After further analysis at a later stage, 16,951 TCR beta sequences were associated with HLA alleles at 0.05 false discovery rate.

The V call is TRBV5-6, the J call TRBJ2-1, with a tentative D call TRBD2 (6 bases). Sequenced input: PBMCs. This clonotype was sampled from a man aged 50 to 59 in good health and CMV-seronegative. This CDR3 is CASSPGLPGAYNEQFF. CDR3 nucleotides: TGTGCCAGCAGCCCGGGACTCCCAGGTGCATACAATGAGCAGTTCTTC. Filled out from reference TRBV5-6 and TRBJ2-1, the complete variable domain reads DAGVTQSPTHLIKTRGQQVTLRCSPKSGHDTVSWYQQALGQGPQFIFQYYEEEERQRGNFPDRFSGHQFPNYSSELNVNALLLGDSALYLCASSPGLPGAYNEQFFGPGTRLTVL.